This T cell receptor beta chain appears in the sequencing data of a study of cytomegalovirus exposure and HLA in healthy donors. Overall study context: Within an early data release were 85 million or so unique TCRs drawn from HLA-typed donors. Overall study findings and caveats: Immune exposure information available was restricted to CMV serostatus.

This clone was seen more than once but under ten times. Its matching antigen is unknown. The study ran its PCR with 60 Vbeta and 13 Jbeta primers. Only in-frame clones appear in the TCRdb table, and some are missing; sequencing was by immunoSEQ multiplex PCR. This sample has about 130,000 clones, with roughly 79% found just once. The germline V gene has CDR1 LNHDA and CDR2 SQIVND (reference sequence). The CDR3 runs to 14 residues. Germline trimming cut 3 bases from V and 10 bases from J; bases unmatched to any gene: 7. The chain joins TRBV19 to TRBJ2-1, with 9 bases fitting TRBD1. The origin of this receptor is a middle-aged woman in good health and CMV-seronegative. The sample taken for sequencing was PBMCs. CDR3 nucleotides: TGTGCCAGTAGTATGAACAGGGGGCGGGTAGAGCAGTTCTTC. Protein: CASSMNRGRVEQFF.